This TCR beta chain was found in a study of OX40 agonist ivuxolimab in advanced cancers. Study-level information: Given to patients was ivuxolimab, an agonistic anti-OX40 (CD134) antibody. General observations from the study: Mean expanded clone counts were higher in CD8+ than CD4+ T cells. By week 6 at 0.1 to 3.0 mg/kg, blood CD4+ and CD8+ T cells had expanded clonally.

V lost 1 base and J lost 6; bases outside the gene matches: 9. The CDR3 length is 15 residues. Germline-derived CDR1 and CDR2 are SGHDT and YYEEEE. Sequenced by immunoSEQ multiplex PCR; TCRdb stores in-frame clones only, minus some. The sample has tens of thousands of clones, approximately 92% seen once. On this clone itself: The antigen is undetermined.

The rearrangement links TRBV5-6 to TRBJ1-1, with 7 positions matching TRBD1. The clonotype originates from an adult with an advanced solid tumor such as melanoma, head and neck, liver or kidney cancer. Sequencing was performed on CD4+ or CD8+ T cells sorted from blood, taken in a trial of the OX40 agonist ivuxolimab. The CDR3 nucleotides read TGTGCCAGCAGCTTGATCCAGGGGGAGATAGCTGAAGCTTTCTTT. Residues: CASSLIQGEIAEAFF.